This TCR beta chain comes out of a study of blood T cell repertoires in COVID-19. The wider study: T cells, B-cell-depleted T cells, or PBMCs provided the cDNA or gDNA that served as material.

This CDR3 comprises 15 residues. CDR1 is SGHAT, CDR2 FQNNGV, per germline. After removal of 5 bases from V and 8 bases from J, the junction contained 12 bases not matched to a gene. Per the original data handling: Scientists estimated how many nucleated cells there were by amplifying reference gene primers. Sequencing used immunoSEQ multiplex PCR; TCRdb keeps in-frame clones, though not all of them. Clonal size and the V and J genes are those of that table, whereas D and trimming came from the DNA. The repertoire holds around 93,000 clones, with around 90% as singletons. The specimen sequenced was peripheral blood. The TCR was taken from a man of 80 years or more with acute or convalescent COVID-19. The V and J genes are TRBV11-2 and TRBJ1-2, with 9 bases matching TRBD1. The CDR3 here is CASSPFPGQGWGYTF. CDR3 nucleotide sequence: TGTGCCAGCAGCCCTTTCCCGGGACAGGGTTGGGGCTACACCTTC.